Listed here are 24 T cell receptor beta chains from one sample, sequenced in a study of technical replicates of blood from a handful of donors. Here immunoSEQ multiplex PCR was the method, and the copy in TCRdb shows in-frame clones only, minus some. This table has tens of thousands of clones, under 96% appearing once. What was sequenced was T cells isolated from PBMCs. All receptors derive from a human donor in good health.

The chain is built from TRBV5-1 and TRBJ2-5; 7 bases agree with TRBD1. The CDR3 runs 14 residues. Losses at the gene ends were 3 bases for V and 5 bases for J; bases not matched to a gene: 7. The germline gives CDR1 SGHRS, CDR2 YFSETQ. The CDR3 loop reads CASSSLQGQETQYF. CDR3 nucleotide sequence: TGCGCCAGCAGCTCACTACAGGGACAGGAGACCCAGTACTTC.

The gene calls are TRBV7-9 and TRBJ1-1; 7 nucleotides agree with TRBD1. Germline V lookup: CDR1 SEHNR, CDR2 FQNEAQ (reference sequence). J gave up 0 bases and V 4 bases, and 2 bases lay outside the gene matches. CDR3 length: 14 residues. CDR3 bases: TGTGCCAGCAGCTCAGGGGGGATGAACACTGAAGCTTTCTTT. This translates into CASSSGGMNTEAFF.

The chain has TRBV28 and TRBJ2-1; 7 nucleotides align to TRBD2. J lost 9 bases, V lost 6 bases, and 2 bases had no gene match. Per germline, CDR1 MDHEN and CDR2 SYDVKM. The CDR3 is made up of 11 amino acids. The DNA of the CDR3 is TGTGCCAGCAGCCCTAGCGGTGAGCAGTTCTTC. Protein: CASSPSGEQFF.

V usage is TRBV7-3 and J usage is TRBJ2-1; 8 nucleotides line up with TRBD1. CDR3 length: 13 amino acids. V lost 5 bases and J lost 9; bases outside the gene matches: 6. From germline, CDR1 is SGHTA and CDR2 FQGTGA. As DNA, the CDR3 is TGTGCCAGCAGCCCGACAGGGGTCAGTGAGCAGTTCTTC. It encodes CASSPTGVSEQFF.

J is TRBJ2-7 and V is TRBV6-1; TRBD2 aligns across 8 bases. The germline V gene has CDR1 MNHNS and CDR2 SASEGT. The CDR3 has 15 residues. V shed 8 bases and J 5 bases; nucleotides not matched to a gene: 14. The CDR3 region is CASCPGTSRVHEQYF. The CDR3 nucleotides read TGTGCCAGCTGTCCCGGGACTAGTAGAGTCCACGAGCAGTACTTC.

The chain carries TRBV11-2 and TRBJ2-7; D ambiguous. The CDR3 length is 15 residues. From germline, CDR1 is SGHAT and CDR2 FQNNGV. With 3 bases removed from V and 0 bases from J, the gap between germline ends came to 12 bases. The CDR3 DNA reads as TGTGCCAGCAGCTTTGATGTCGGTAACTCCTACGAGCAGTACTTC. Translating gives CASSFDVGNSYEQYF.

The chain combines TRBV6-5 with TRBJ1-4, with D possibly matching TRBD1 (6 bases). This CDR3 spans 14 amino acids. Germline CDR1 and CDR2: MNHEY and SVGAGI. V was pared by 4 bases and J by 6 bases, with 12 bases between. In DNA form, the CDR3 reads TGTGCCAGCAGTTTACAGGGTATGGATGAAAAACTGTTTTTT. The encoded protein is CASSLQGMDEKLFF.

This sequence joins TRBV6-4 and TRBJ2-6; possible D gene TRBD2, 5 bases. V shed 0 bases and J shed 4 bases, with 10 bases lying between them. This CDR3 contains 16 residues. CDR1 is MRHNA and CDR2 is SNTAGT in the germline V gene. CDR3 in amino acids: CASSDSAGLGANVLTF. CDR3 bases: TGTGCCAGCAGTGACTCGGCGGGCTTGGGGGCCAACGTCCTGACTTTC.

The chain is built from TRBV30 and TRBJ2-2; possible D gene TRBD2, 5 bases. The germline gives CDR1 GTSNPN, CDR2 SVGIG (reference sequence). There are 16 residues in the CDR3. V was shortened by 0 bases and J by 2 bases, with 13 bases between the two germline ends. The CDR3 region has the DNA TGTGCCTGGAGTGTACATAGCCTAGCCAACACCGGGGAGCTGTTTTTT. Translating gives CAWSVHSLANTGELFF.

The rearrangement uses TRBV7-9 and TRBJ2-1; D perhaps matches TRBD2 (5 bases). Germline values: CDR1 SEHNR, CDR2 FQNEAQ (reference sequence). This CDR3 is built from 12 residues. Trimming removed 5 bases at V and 7 bases at J, with 9 bases between. CDR3 in amino acids: CASSLPGNEQFF. The CDR3 DNA sequence: TGTGCCAGCAGCCTACCGGGAAATGAGCAGTTCTTC.

The rearrangement uses TRBV4-3 and TRBJ1-1; maybe TRBD1 (5 bases). CDR3 size: 14 residues. Deletions cut 0 bases from V and 4 bases from J, with 9 bases between. CDR1 and CDR2 from the germline V gene are LGHNA and YSLEER. DNA of the CDR3: TGCGCCAGCAGCCAAGAAGGGGCGACCACTGAAGCTTTCTTT. Its protein is CASSQEGATTEAFF.

In this sample, this clone turned up once. This chain uses TRBV18 with TRBJ2-1; 9 bases line up with TRBD1. Germline-derived CDR1 and CDR2 are KGHSH and LQKENI. After removal of 8 bases from V and 10 bases from J, the junction contained 12 bases not matched to a gene. The CDR3 spans 14 residues. The DNA for the CDR3 is TGTGCCAGCCCTCGGGACAGGGACGGGAAGGAGCAGTTCTTC. Amino acids: CASPRDRDGKEQFF.

The chain uses TRBV6-5 and TRBJ1-2; 8 bases are a match to TRBD1. The CDR3 is made up of 15 amino acids. Germline lookup yields CDR1 MNHEY and CDR2 SVGAGI. The trim removed 6 bases at V and 4 bases at J, leaving 10 bases unmatched. CDR3 coding DNA: TGTGCCAGCAGCGGAGACAGGGGCTTCCTCTATGGCTACACCTTC. Its translation is CASSGDRGFLYGYTF.

V gene TRBV27 combines with J gene TRBJ2-7, with TRBD2 matching over 10 bases. V shed 3 bases, J shed 5 bases, and the junction held 7 bases outside the gene matches. CDR3 size: 15 residues. Germline assignment: CDR1 MNHEY and CDR2 SMNVEV (reference sequence). The CDR3 loop is CASSFVSSGRDEQYF. For the CDR3, the DNA is TGTGCCAGCAGTTTCGTATCAAGCGGGAGGGACGAGCAGTACTTC.

V is TRBV19 and J is TRBJ1-5, with TRBD1 matching 8 bases. The germline CDR1 and CDR2 sequences are LNHDA and SQIVND (reference sequence). This CDR3 comprises 14 residues. The V segment lost 4 bases and the J segment 5 bases; nucleotides outside the gene matches: 4. The CDR3 spells CASSTRGRDQPQHF. The CDR3, as DNA: TGTGCCAGTAGTACCAGGGGGCGGGATCAGCCCCAGCATTTT.

The chain recombines TRBV30 with TRBJ1-1, with D possibly TRBD1 on 6 matching bases. The germline CDR1 and CDR2 sequences are GTSNPN and SVGIG (reference sequence). Trimming cost V 7 bases and J 1 base, with 16 bases left between them. The CDR3 sequence is 14 residues long. This chain's CDR3 is CASLRGGGNTEAFF. The CDR3 DNA sequence: TGTGCCTCCCTCAGGGGCGGGGGGAACACTGAAGCTTTCTTT.

The V and J genes are TRBV5-1 and TRBJ2-7, with 9 nucleotides matching TRBD1. J lost 7 bases, V lost 10 bases, and 12 bases had no gene match. CDR1 SGHRS and CDR2 YFSETQ come from the germline V gene. CDR3 length equals 13 residues. The CDR3 DNA follows: TGCGCCGGCGGCGAGGGACAGGGAGGTGAGCAGTACTTC. As protein: CAGGEGQGGEQYF.

A single count supports this clone. The chain couples TRBV7-8 to TRBJ1-1; D is ambiguous. Trimming removed 3 bases at V and 2 bases at J, with 10 bases between. Germline V lookup: CDR1 SGHVS, CDR2 FQNEAQ. This CDR3 comprises 14 residues. In DNA form, the CDR3 reads TGTGCCAGCAGCTTTGATACACTAAACACTGAAGCTTTCTTT. Translated: CASSFDTLNTEAFF. The full variable domain, completed using reference TRBV7-8 and TRBJ1-1, is GAGVSQSPRYKVAKRGQDVALRCDPISGHVSLFWYQQALGQGPEFLTYFQNEAQLDKSGLPSDRFFAERPEGSVSTLKIQRTQQEDSAVYLCASSFDTLNTEAFFGQGTRLTVV.

This chain joins TRBV4-1 and TRBJ2-7, with 9 nucleotides matching TRBD2. This CDR3 has 15 amino acids. Germline values: CDR1 MGHRA, CDR2 YSYEKL. V shed 0 bases, J shed 3 bases, and the junction held 3 bases outside the gene matches. The CDR3 bases are TGCGCCAGCAGCCAAGAACCTAGCGGGAACTACGAGCAGTACTTC. Translating it yields CASSQEPSGNYEQYF.

This clone was observed once. This chain links TRBV27 with TRBJ2-7; 7 bases align to TRBD2. The V gene end was trimmed by 4 bases and the J gene end by 5 bases; junction bases not matched to a gene: 11. Germline-derived CDR1 and CDR2 are MNHEY and SMNVEV (reference sequence). CDR3 length: 15 amino acids. CDR3 loop: CASSSDYSGPDEQYF. The CDR3 DNA is TGTGCCAGCAGTTCCGACTATAGCGGGCCCGACGAGCAGTACTTC.

The CDR3 is CASSSRGVHNEKLFF. CDR3 bases: TGTGCCAGCAGTTCCAGGGGGGTGCATAATGAAAAACTGTTTTTT. This sequence joins TRBV6-5 and TRBJ1-4; 7 bases line up with TRBD1. Per germline, CDR1 MNHEY and CDR2 SVGAGI. The length of the CDR3 is 15 residues. Trimming removed 4 bases from V and 4 bases from J; junction bases left unmatched: 6.

This CDR3 is CARKGGLGTYF. CDR3 nucleotide sequence: TGCGCCAGAAAGGGGGGGCTGGGTACGTACTTC. The chain carries TRBV5-1 and TRBJ2-7; D is possibly TRBD2 (7 bases). Germline CDR1 SGHRS, CDR2 YFSETQ. The CDR3 covers 11 residues. V dropped 8 bases and J dropped 12 bases, with 18 bases sitting between them.

The chain uses TRBV6-4 and TRBJ2-3; TRBD2 matches 7 bases. In germline, CDR1 is MRHNA, CDR2 SNTAGT. Unmatched junction bases numbered 11, after V lost 8 bases and J lost 3 bases. The CDR3 consists of 15 residues. CDR3: CASWRLGRITDTQYF. DNA of the CDR3: TGTGCCAGCTGGAGGCTCGGGAGGATTACAGATACGCAGTATTTT.

There are a few counts of this clone. The J gene is TRBJ2-5, the V gene TRBV18; TRBD1 matches 8 bases. CDR1 and CDR2 from the germline V gene are KGHSH and LQKENI. With 2 bases clipped from V and 2 bases from J, the junction kept 10 bases outside the gene matches. The CDR3 totals 17 residues. CDR3 sequence reads: CASSPDLDRGLQETQYF. The DNA for the CDR3 is TGTGCCAGCTCACCAGATCTAGACAGGGGCCTTCAAGAGACCCAGTACTTC.